This section outlines one T cell receptor (beta chain) sequence together with its context. Trimming took off 6 bases at V and 8 bases at J, with 13 bases between the two ends. There are 12 residues in the CDR3. CDR1 is MNHEY and CDR2 is SVGAGI in the germline V gene. This sample is drawn from a study of technical replicates of blood from four donors. Measured with immunoSEQ multiplex PCR; TCRdb has only the in-frame clones, and not every one. The data hold some 80,000 clones, with approximately 93% observed a single time. The chain joins TRBV6-5 to TRBJ1-1, with D tentatively TRBD1 (6 bases). The sequence came from a human donor in good health. Sample: T cells isolated from PBMCs. The chain's CDR3 is CASRDSRGEAFF. The CDR3 bases are TGTGCCAGCAGGGACAGCAGAGGAGAAGCTTTCTTT.